This entry lists 12 T cell receptor beta chains sequenced from one sample in a study of neoadjuvant nivolumab and ipilimumab in lung cancer. Generated by immunoSEQ multiplex PCR, the TCRdb table keeps only in-frame clones and is missing some. The table records some 38,000 clones, roughly 87% of them present only once. This material consisted of peripheral blood, taken before neoadjuvant nivolumab, alone or with ipilimumab. The receptors were gathered from an adult with non-small cell lung cancer.

The chain has TRBV30 and TRBJ1-1; D possibly corresponds to TRBD1 (5 bases). CDR1 GTSNPN and CDR2 SVGIG come from the germline V gene (reference sequence). This CDR3 region has 17 residues. V dropped 3 bases and J dropped 1 base, with 21 bases sitting between them. In nucleotides, the CDR3 is TGTGCCTGGAGGGGGGGGTATCGTGGGTCCCCGAACACTGAAGCTTTCTTT. Protein product: CAWRGGYRGSPNTEAFF.

V gene TRBV10-2 combines with J gene TRBJ2-3, with 11 bases aligning to TRBD2. The CDR3 is made up of 14 amino acids. Per germline, CDR1 WSHSY and CDR2 SAAADI. V trimming: 4 bases; J trimming: 6 bases; junction bases outside the gene matches: 3. The CDR3 DNA reads as TGCGCCAGCAGTGGACTAGCGGGGACCGATACGCAGTATTTT. It translates to CASSGLAGTDTQYF.

V usage is TRBV7-6 and J usage is TRBJ2-1; 10 positions agree with TRBD2. Germline values: CDR1 SGHVS, CDR2 FNYEAQ. J was trimmed by 8 bases and V by 0 bases; bases with no gene match: 4. This CDR3 region has 15 residues. The CDR3: CASSLALAGTYEQFF. CDR3 nucleotides: TGTGCCAGCAGCTTAGCACTAGCGGGAACTTATGAGCAGTTCTTC.

This rearrangement joins TRBV18 to TRBJ2-6; a weak D match, TRBD1 (5 bases). Germline V gene data show CDR1 as KGHSH and CDR2 as LQKENI. V was cut by 1 base and J by 4 bases, with 8 bases left in between. This CDR3 region has 15 residues. The DNA of the CDR3 is TGTGCCAGCTCACCACTAGGGGTCGGGGCCAACGTCCTGACTTTC. Translating gives CASSPLGVGANVLTF.

The chain employs TRBV20-1 and TRBJ2-3, with D hard to call. The CDR3 length is 11 residues. Trimming pared 6 bases from V and 9 bases from J, leaving 13 bases between. Germline V lookup: CDR1 DFQATT, CDR2 SNEGSKA (reference sequence). The CDR3 DNA is TGCAGTGCATTAGGAATAGACACGCAGTATTTT. The encoded protein is CSALGIDTQYF.

The chain recombines TRBV30 with TRBJ2-2; 9 bases map to TRBD2. The CDR3 is 17 residues long. Germline values: CDR1 GTSNPN, CDR2 SVGIG (reference sequence). Trimming at V came to 0 bases and at J to 7 bases, leaving 12 bases not matched to a gene. The CDR3 DNA follows: TGTGCCTGGAGTGTACTAGGCGGGAGGGCCCCGGGCGGGGAGCTGTTTTTT. This sequence encodes CAWSVLGGRAPGGELFF.

The J gene is TRBJ2-1, the V gene TRBV7-6; D is ambiguous. In germline, CDR1 is SGHVS, CDR2 FNYEAQ. This CDR3 contains 15 residues. V lost 1 base and J 0 bases, leaving 7 bases between the germline ends. The CDR3 bases are TGTGCCAGCAGCTTAGAGGATAACTCCTACAATGAGCAGTTCTTC. The encoded protein is CASSLEDNSYNEQFF.

The V call is TRBV2, the J call TRBJ2-5, with 8 bases fitting TRBD1. V shed 1 base, J shed 4 bases, and the junction held 5 bases outside the gene matches. Germline CDR1 and CDR2: SNHLY and FYNNEI. There are 15 residues in the CDR3. The CDR3, as DNA: TGTGCCAGCAGTGAAGGAAACAGGGGGGTAGAGACCCAGTACTTC. Its translation: CASSEGNRGVETQYF.

The rearrangement links TRBV7-6 to TRBJ2-2; D ambiguous. Trimming removed 5 bases at V and 10 bases at J, with 17 bases between. Germline V lookup: CDR1 SGHVS, CDR2 FNYEAQ. The CDR3 is made up of 14 amino acids. The CDR3: CASSPYTAPPELFF. The CDR3 DNA reads as TGTGCCAGCAGCCCCTACACCGCGCCCCCGGAGCTGTTTTTT.

This clone was seen just once. V gene TRBV6-6 combines with J gene TRBJ2-1; TRBD2 matches at 8 bases. The germline V gene has CDR1 MNHNY and CDR2 SVGAGI (reference sequence). V shed 4 bases and J 6 bases; nucleotides not matched to a gene: 8. This CDR3 has 15 residues. CDR3 region: CASSSPAGVSNEQFF. In DNA form, the CDR3 reads TGTGCCAGCAGTTCGCCAGCGGGAGTTAGCAATGAGCAGTTCTTC.

V is TRBV9 and J is TRBJ2-7; TRBD2 matches 9 bases. Per germline, CDR1 SGDLS and CDR2 YYNGEE. The V and J ends lost 4 bases and 2 bases, in that order; junction bases with no gene match: 7. This CDR3 has 15 amino acids. CDR3 sequence (DNA): TGTGCCAGCAGCATCGGACTAGCGCCCACCTACGAGCAGTACTTC. Its protein product is CASSIGLAPTYEQYF.

The chain employs TRBV30 and TRBJ2-7; TRBD2 agrees at 12 bases. The CDR3 is 15 amino acids. V was pared by 2 bases and J by 4 bases, with 6 bases of the junction left unmatched. Germline assignment: CDR1 GTSNPN and CDR2 SVGIG (reference sequence). CDR3 DNA: TGTGCCTGGAGTCCGACTAGCGGGAGTATATACGAGCAGTACTTC. Amino acids: CAWSPTSGSIYEQYF.